The rows below give T cell receptor beta chains drawn from one sample of a study of beta chain features in type 1 diabetes. Sequencing used immunoSEQ multiplex PCR; TCRdb keeps in-frame clones, though not all of them. The table records about 27,000 clones, 56% of them present only once. Sequencing was performed on Tregs from blood. These receptors were taken from a woman aged 18-30 years with type 1 diabetes. The CDR3 runs from the conserved cysteine through the conserved F or W. The D gene is left open where the match is weak. Clone size is shown for a subset of rows, as once, few, many or a class of expanded clone.

clone_size cdr3_length j_call d_call v_call cdr3_aa cdr3_nt
NA 14 TRBJ1-2 NA TRBV28 CASTRFGGGYGYTF TGTGCCAGCACCCGTTTTGGTGGCGGCTATGGCTACACCTTC
NA 15 TRBJ2-7 TRBD2 TRBV5-1 CASSLPLANSYEQYF TGCGCCAGCAGCTTGCCACTAGCGAACTCCTACGAGCAGTACTTC
NA 15 TRBJ2-1 TRBD1 TRBV7-9 CASSLAGQAGDEQFF TGTGCCAGCAGCTTAGCCGGACAGGCGGGCGATGAGCAGTTCTTC
NA 13 TRBJ1-1 TRBD1 TRBV7-9 CASSLEDRGPAFF TGTGCCAGCAGCTTAGAGGACAGGGGACCAGCTTTCTTT
NA 12 TRBJ1-5 NA TRBV7-2 CASSVELQPQHF TGTGCCAGCAGCGTCGAGCTACAGCCCCAGCATTTT
NA 15 TRBJ1-1 NA TRBV7-2 CASSATGSMNTEAFF TGTGCCAGCAGCGCTACGGGATCTATGAACACTGAAGCTTTCTTT
NA 13 TRBJ2-2 NA TRBV19 CASSSGLAGELFF TGTGCCAGTAGTTCCGGACTGGCCGGGGAGCTGTTTTTT
NA 14 TRBJ1-2 TRBD1 TRBV5-5 CASSLDGTAVRYTF TGTGCCAGCAGCTTGGACGGGACAGCAGTCCGCTACACCTTC
NA 15 TRBJ1-4 TRBD1 TRBV7-9 CASSFQGAPNEKLFF TGTGCCAGCAGCTTCCAGGGGGCCCCTAATGAAAAACTGTTTTTT
few 14 TRBJ2-7 TRBD2 TRBV5-6 CASFTSGGSYEQYF TGTGCCAGCTTCACTAGCGGGGGATCCTACGAGCAGTACTTC
NA 14 TRBJ2-1 NA TRBV19 CASRRGGSYNEQFF TGTGCCAGTAGAAGGGGGGGCTCCTACAATGAGCAGTTCTTC
NA 14 TRBJ2-7 TRBD1 TRBV7-2 CASSPGQHSYEQYF TGTGCCAGCAGCCCGGGACAGCACTCCTACGAGCAGTACTTC
few 15 TRBJ1-2 NA TRBV25-1 CASSEGWGPGDGYTF TGTGCCAGCAGTGAAGGGTGGGGACCAGGGGATGGCTACACCTTC
NA 11 TRBJ2-2 NA TRBV5-5 CASSLGRELFF TGTGCCAGCAGCCTTGGCCGGGAGCTGTTTTTT
few 15 TRBJ2-1 NA TRBV7-9 CASSLEWSSYNEQFF TGTGCCAGCAGCTTAGAATGGAGCTCCTACAATGAGCAGTTCTTC
NA 15 TRBJ2-7 NA TRBV19 CASTQRGAAGYEQYF TGTGCCAGTACCCAACGGGGAGCGGCGGGCTACGAGCAGTACTTC
NA 13 TRBJ2-1 NA TRBV5-1 CASSLGLDSSQFF TGCGCCAGCAGCTTGGGACTCGACAGCTCTCAGTTCTTC
few 13 TRBJ2-2 TRBD2 TRBV30 CAWSVGRVGELFF TGTGCCTGGAGTGTGGGGAGGGTCGGGGAGCTGTTTTTT
NA 16 TRBJ2-1 TRBD2 TRBV6-5 CASSYSAGGTYNEQFF TGTGCCAGCAGTTACTCAGCGGGAGGAACTTACAATGAGCAGTTCTTC
NA 17 TRBJ1-3 TRBD1 TRBV19 CASSLTPGQLSGSTIYF TGTGCCAGTAGTCTTACGCCGGGACAGCTTTCTGGAAGCACCATATATTTT
NA 16 TRBJ2-1 TRBD2 TRBV28 CASSQGTSGGDLKGFF TGTGCCAGCAGTCAGGGGACTAGCGGGGGGGACCTAAAAGGGTTCTTC
NA 14 TRBJ2-1 NA TRBV11-3 CASSITSTYNEQFF TGTGCCAGCAGCATCACTAGCACCTACAATGAGCAGTTCTTC
NA 14 TRBJ2-5 TRBD2 TRBV5-1 CASSFGTSQETQYF TGCGCCAGCAGCTTTGGGACTAGCCAAGAGACCCAGTACTTC